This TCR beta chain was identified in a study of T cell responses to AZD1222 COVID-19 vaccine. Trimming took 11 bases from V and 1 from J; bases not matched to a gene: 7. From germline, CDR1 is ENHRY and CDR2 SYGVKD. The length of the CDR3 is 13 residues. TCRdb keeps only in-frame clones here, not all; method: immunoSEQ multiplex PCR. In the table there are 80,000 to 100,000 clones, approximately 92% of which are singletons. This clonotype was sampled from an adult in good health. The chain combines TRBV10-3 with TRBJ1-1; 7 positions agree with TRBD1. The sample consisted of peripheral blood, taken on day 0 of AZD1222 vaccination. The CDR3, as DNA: TGTGCCGCTACAGGGGCTGAGAACACTGAAGCTTTCTTT. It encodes CAATGAENTEAFF.